This T cell receptor (beta chain) was identified during a study of shared clonotypes between healthy human individuals (dated by TCRdb to the early 2020s). About the study as a whole: A few men and two women, aged 18 to 49 years, made up the cohort. The study deeply sequenced blood TCR repertoires of five healthy adults to estimate repertoire size and the extent of clonotype sharing between individuals. Between about 0.8 and 9.5 billion PBMCs per donor were obtained by leukapheresis. To increase sequencing depth and limit assay-specific biases, TCR repertoire library preparation and sequencing were carried out by different laboratories using diverse techniques. Per donor, three plates each were used for CD4 naive and CD4 memory, two for CD8 naive, and one for CD8 memory. The investigation overall reported the following: Based on pairwise subsampling, the degree of clonotype sharing among donors was expected to be affected by sequencing depth. Because the study included only a small number of donors, the genetic and exposure-history diversity represented was limited. Only blood was sampled, and tissue TCR repertoires likely differ from those in blood. Even with the large sequencing depth, rarefaction of the sorted-subset datasets indicated that sequencing was incomplete. When four donors were compared, the shared fraction of clonotypes was roughly 4.8% for naive CD4, 3% to 4% for naive CD8, more than 2% for memory CD4, and under 0.5% for memory CD8. Compared with non-shared clonotypes, clonotypes shared by all four sorted-subset donors had higher generation probabilities. Naive subsets generally had larger estimated clonotype richness than memory subsets did.

Donors were healthy HIV-negative adults with no recently reported acute infections or vaccinations. Every donor was a Caucasian adult residing in Nashville, Tennessee, USA. CD4+ T cells were enriched through magnetic negative selection, after which naive cells were positively selected on CD45RA and the remaining negative fraction served as the memory subset. Blood was obtained by leukapheresis, after which PBMCs were separated by Ficoll-Histopaque density gradient centrifugation and cryopreserved in liquid nitrogen vapor phase. Analytical flow cytometry was used to check the purity and quantity of each magnetically sorted T cell population. From each sorted fraction, genomic DNA was isolated and quantified by UV absorbance on a Nanodrop 2000c. Using the deep immunoSEQ assay, multiplex PCR amplified TCR CDR3 regions from genomic DNA. Genomic DNA extracted from each cell subset was distributed evenly over all wells of several immunoSEQ 96-well plates, and each plate served as one replicate. For sorted subsets, roughly 200 ng genomic DNA, equal to tens of thousands of T cell genomes, was loaded into each replicate PCR. Purified libraries were measured with a Qubit 3.0 fluorometer, size-checked on a Bioanalyzer 2100, and measured again with the KAPA Library Quantification kit. Every immunoSEQ 96-well plate was sequenced on a dedicated single-read 150-cycle Illumina NextSeq 550 flow cell. On the authors' methods: The immunoSEQ output contained only junctional sequences without quality scores, so filtering could not match that applied to full-length reads. To assign V/J genes and CDR3, sequences were annotated against IMGT germline references using PyIR, a Python wrapper for IgBLAST v1.9. Reads with weak V/J assignments (E-value above 1e-6), missing CDR3, stop codons, out-of-frame junctions, or ambiguous translated residues were removed. A V3J clonotype was defined by an identical inferred V gene, J gene, and CDR3 amino acid sequence. To compute the percentage overlap between repertoires, the number of shared unique clonotypes was divided by the size of the smaller repertoire. Richness of each repertoire was evaluated using RTK rarefaction, the Chao1 estimator, and Recon v2.1 estimates of unobserved clonotypes. Generation probabilities for all TCRbeta clonotypes obtained by the gDNA method from a handful of donors were computed using OLGA. This immuneACCESS table, as held by TCRdb, lists in-frame sequences with V and J called but not all clones. Of the missing ones, under half trace to an unresolved V gene in checked studies; the others have no known cause. Clone size and V and J calls were adopted from that table, with D and trimming inferred from the DNA. This sample holds about 1 million clones; around 78% were observed only once. The biggest ten clones account for 0.5% to 0.6% of the sample.

From the cysteine up to the phenylalanine, the CDR3 has a length of 17 residues. The entry retains the CDR3 DNA only, 51 bases that are in frame from base 1. V lost 5 bases and J lost 1 base, and the count of bases not matched to a germline gene is 8. The germline V gene (reference sequence) supplies CDR1 LNHNV and CDR2 YYDKDF. As for this clone: The antigen it recognizes is unknown. Base qualities are not provided; no much larger clone lies one nucleotide away.

The source material was memory CD4+ T cells from PBMCs. The cell subset or site label, read with the paper, signifies: CD45RA-negative fraction. The origin of this receptor is a man aged 18 to 35 in good health. Some clones in this sample may be carry-over from other donors' samples. The chain was built from TRBV15 and TRBJ2-2; 9 central nucleotides agree with TRBD1. The encoded CDR3 is CATSGSPGQGNTGELFF. The nucleotides read TGTGCCACCAGCGGATCCCCGGGACAGGGGAACACCGGGGAGCTGTTTTTT. The reference TRBV15 and TRBJ2-2 proteins fill in what lies around the CDR3, so the full variable domain reads DAMVIQNPRYQVTQFGKPVTLSCSQTLNHNVMYWYQQKSSQAPKLLFHYYDKDFNNEADTPDNFQSRRPNTSFCFLDIRSPGLGDTAMYLCATSGSPGQGNTGELFFGEGSRLTVL.